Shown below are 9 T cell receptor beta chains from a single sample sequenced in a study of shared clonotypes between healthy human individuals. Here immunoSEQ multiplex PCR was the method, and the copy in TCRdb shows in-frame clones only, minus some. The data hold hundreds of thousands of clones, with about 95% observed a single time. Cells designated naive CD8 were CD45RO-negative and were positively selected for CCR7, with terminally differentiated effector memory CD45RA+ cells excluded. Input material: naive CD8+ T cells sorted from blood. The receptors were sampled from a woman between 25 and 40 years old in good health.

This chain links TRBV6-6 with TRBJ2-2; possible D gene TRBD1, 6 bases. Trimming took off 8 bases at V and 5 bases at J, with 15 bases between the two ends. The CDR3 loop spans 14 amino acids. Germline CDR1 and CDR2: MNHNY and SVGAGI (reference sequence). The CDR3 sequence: CASEVRGSTGELFF. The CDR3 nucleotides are TGTGCCAGCGAGGTTAGGGGGTCTACCGGGGAGCTGTTTTTT.

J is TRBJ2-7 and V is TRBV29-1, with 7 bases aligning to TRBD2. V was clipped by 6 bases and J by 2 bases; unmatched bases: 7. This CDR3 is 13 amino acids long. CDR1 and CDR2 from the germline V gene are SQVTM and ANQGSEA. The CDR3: CSVEASGTYEQYF. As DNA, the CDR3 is TGCAGCGTAGAGGCTAGCGGTACCTACGAGCAGTACTTC.

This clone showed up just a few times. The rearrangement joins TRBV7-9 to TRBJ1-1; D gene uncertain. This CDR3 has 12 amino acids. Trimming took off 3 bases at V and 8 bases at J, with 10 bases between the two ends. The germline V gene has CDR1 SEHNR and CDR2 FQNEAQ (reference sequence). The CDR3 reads CASSLEAREAFF. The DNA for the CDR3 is TGTGCCAGCAGCTTGGAAGCCAGGGAAGCTTTCTTT.

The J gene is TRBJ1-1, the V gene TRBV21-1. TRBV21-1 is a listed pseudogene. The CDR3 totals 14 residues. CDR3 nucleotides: TGTGCCAGCGGAGGGTCGGGGAGAGGGACTGAAGCTTTCTTT. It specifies CASGGSGRGTEAFF.

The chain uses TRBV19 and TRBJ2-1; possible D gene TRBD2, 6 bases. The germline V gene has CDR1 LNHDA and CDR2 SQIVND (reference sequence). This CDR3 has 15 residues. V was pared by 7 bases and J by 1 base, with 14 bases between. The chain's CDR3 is CASKSYLASYNEQFF. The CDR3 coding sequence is TGTGCCAGTAAGTCATATCTAGCGTCCTACAATGAGCAGTTCTTC.

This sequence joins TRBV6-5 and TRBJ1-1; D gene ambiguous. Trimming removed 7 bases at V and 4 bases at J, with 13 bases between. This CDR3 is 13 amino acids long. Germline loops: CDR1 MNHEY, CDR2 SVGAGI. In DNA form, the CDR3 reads TGTGCCAGCACCCCACTCGGTGTCACTGAAGCTTTCTTT. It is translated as CASTPLGVTEAFF.

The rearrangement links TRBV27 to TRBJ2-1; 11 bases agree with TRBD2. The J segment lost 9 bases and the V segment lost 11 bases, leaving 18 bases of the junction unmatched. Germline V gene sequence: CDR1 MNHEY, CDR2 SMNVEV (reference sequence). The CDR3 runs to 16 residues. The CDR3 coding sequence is TGTGCCGTCAGCAGAGGGACTAGCGGAAGGAGGGTTGAGCAGTTCTTC. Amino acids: CAVSRGTSGRRVEQFF.

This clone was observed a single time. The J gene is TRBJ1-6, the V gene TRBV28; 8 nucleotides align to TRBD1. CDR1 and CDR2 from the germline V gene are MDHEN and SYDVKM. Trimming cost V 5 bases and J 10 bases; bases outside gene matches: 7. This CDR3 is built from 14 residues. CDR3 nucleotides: TGTGCCAGCAGTGTTGGACAGGGCGGATCACCCCTCCACTTT. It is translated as CASSVGQGGSPLHF.

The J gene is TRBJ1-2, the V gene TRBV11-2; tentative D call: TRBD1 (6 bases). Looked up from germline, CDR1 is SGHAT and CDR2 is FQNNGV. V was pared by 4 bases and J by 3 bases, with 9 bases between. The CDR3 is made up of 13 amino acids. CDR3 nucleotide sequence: TGTGCCAGCAGCTCCAGGGGCGACTATGGCTACACCTTC. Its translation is CASSSRGDYGYTF.